This TCR beta chain was sequenced in a study of T cells in Graves' hyperthyroidism and ophthalmopathy. Study-wide results and caveats: A model of 13 V-J features distinguished ophthalmopathy from stable hyperthyroidism. Most thyroid-expanded clonotypes above 0.001 were also found in blood.

Each patient was aged 18 to 65 and had newly diagnosed hyperthyroidism of under 2 months' duration. This clonotype was observed a handful of times. Its antigen is currently unknown. Amplified regions were TCR beta CDR3 sequences from RNA transcripts. When the TCR CDR3 underwent first-round RT-PCR, the HTBI primer set was used. TCRdb analysed the multiplex PCR reads with MiXCR anew, one entry per CDR3 protein. This table has a few hundred thousand distinct CDR3 sequences, approximately 15% appearing once. The sample taken for sequencing was blood. This clonotype originated in a woman aged 18 to 35 with Graves' hyperthyroidism.

The CDR3 DNA is TGTGCCAGCAGCTTAGGTCTAGCGGGGAGGGGTGAGCAGTTCTTC. As protein: CASSLGLAGRGEQFF. This rearrangement joins TRBV7-7 to TRBJ2-1; 9 bases map to TRBD2. CDR1 SSHAT and CDR2 FNYEAQ come from the germline V gene (reference sequence). CDR3 length: 15 residues. With V trimmed by 1 base and J by 9 bases, 7 bases remained unmatched.